Listed here are 28 T cell receptor beta chains from one sample, sequenced in a study of CD8 T cells in ankylosing spondylitis. Study-level results: The study identified a TCR beta motif of roughly eight highly homologous variants that appeared characteristic of ankylosing spondylitis blood.

Using its own MiXCR run on the 5' RACE reads, TCRdb lists one record per CDR3 protein. The sample contains 700,000 or so distinct CDR3 sequences, 19% of which appear only once. Their recognized antigens are unknown. Sequences were obtained from blood, either unsorted or a sorted T cell fraction (not recorded which). The receptor source for this set is a male donor with ankylosing spondylitis.

This clonotype was recorded a few times. The J gene is TRBJ2-1, the V gene TRBV10-3; 7 bases align to TRBD2. Per germline, CDR1 ENHRY and CDR2 SYGVKD. This CDR3 has 12 amino acids. The CDR3 DNA follows: TGTTCCGTGGGGGAGGGAGGCAATGAGCAGTTCTTC. Residues: CSVGEGGNEQFF.

This clonotype has a count of ten or more. This chain joins TRBV20-1 and TRBJ2-3; 7 bases align to TRBD2. Trimming took 3 bases from V and 2 from J; bases not matched to a gene: 11. Germline V gene sequence: CDR1 DFQATT, CDR2 SNEGSKA (reference sequence). This CDR3 has 16 amino acids. The CDR3 protein is CSASGGGDATTDTQYF. CDR3 bases: TGCAGTGCTAGTGGGGGAGGGGATGCAACCACAGATACGCAGTATTTT.

The J gene is TRBJ1-1, the V gene TRBV11-1, with D unclear. There are 15 residues in the CDR3. The germline V gene has CDR1 SGHAT and CDR2 FQDESV (reference sequence). Trimming took 5 bases from V and 0 from J, leaving 13 bases between them. The CDR3 protein is CASSPAAIMNTEAFF. For the CDR3, the DNA is TGTGCCAGCAGCCCCGCGGCCATTATGAACACTGAAGCTTTCTTT. Together with reference TRBV11-1 and TRBJ1-1, the CDR3 gives the full variable domain: EAEVAQSPRYKITEKSQAVAFWCDPISGHATLYWYRQILGQGPELLVQFQDESVVDDSQLPKDRFSAERLKGVDSTLKIQPAELGDSAMYLCASSPAAIMNTEAFFGQGTRLTVV.

The chain couples TRBV28 to TRBJ2-2, with D perhaps matching TRBD2 (6 bases). The germline gives CDR1 MDHEN, CDR2 SYDVKM. Trimming took off 6 bases at V and 2 bases at J, with 16 bases between the two ends. The length of the CDR3 is 16 residues. The CDR3 DNA sequence: TGTGCCAGCAGAACCGCGGCGGGGCTTAACACCGGGGAGCTGTTTTTT. Its translation is CASRTAAGLNTGELFF. The whole variable domain, remainder taken from reference TRBV28 and TRBJ2-2, is DVKVTQSSRYLVKRTGEKVFLECVQDMDHENMFWYRQDPGLGLRLIYFSYDVKMKEKGDIPEGYSVSREKKERFSLILESASTNQTSMYLCASRTAAGLNTGELFFGEGSRLTVL.

The gene calls are TRBV7-6 and TRBJ2-7, with 8 bases matching TRBD1. The germline gives CDR1 SGHVS, CDR2 FNYEAQ. CDR3 length: 17 amino acids. Trimming took 0 bases from V and 5 from J; bases not matched to a gene: 12. Here the CDR3 DNA reads TGTGCCAGCAGCTTAGCCACGGGGCAGGGGGCTTTGAACGAGCAGTACTTC. Translating it yields CASSLATGQGALNEQYF.

The CDR3 DNA reads TGTGCCAGCAGCCAAGATCTGGGGGAAGCTTTCTTT. Its protein product is CASSQDLGEAFF. This chain joins TRBV14 and TRBJ1-1, with no clear D. Germline assignment: CDR1 SGHDN and CDR2 FVKESK. This CDR3 spans 12 amino acids. V lost 0 bases and J 8 bases, leaving 7 bases between the germline ends.

There are a few counts of this clonotype. The rearrangement uses TRBV12-5 and TRBJ2-7; 10 bases align to TRBD1. Trimming at V came to 5 bases and at J to 6 bases, leaving 10 bases not matched to a gene. Per the germline V gene, CDR1 is LGHNT and CDR2 is FRNRAP. The CDR3 is 15 residues long. In nucleotides, the CDR3 is TGTGCTAGTGGTGCGCCCGGGACAGGGGAGGGCGAGCAGTACTTC. Protein: CASGAPGTGEGEQYF.

This clonotype was seen a handful of times. The rearrangement links TRBV12-3 or TRBV12-4 to TRBJ2-2; 9 bases map to TRBD1. V lost 1 base to trimming and J lost 3 bases; unmatched junction nucleotides: 9. The CDR3 has 18 residues. CDR3 sequence: CASSLGGQGTRYTGELFF. CDR3 DNA sequence: TGTGCCAGCAGTTTAGGGGGACAGGGAACGAGGTACACCGGGGAGCTGTTTTTT.

This clonotype has a handful of counts. The J gene is TRBJ2-7, the V gene TRBV20-1; D perhaps matches TRBD2 (5 bases). The CDR3 contains 13 residues. Germline CDR1 reads DFQATT; CDR2 reads SNEGSKA (reference sequence). V was shortened by 6 bases and J by 0 bases, with 12 bases between the two germline ends. The CDR3 bases are TGCAGTGCCCCCATAGCGCGCTCCTACGAGCAGTACTTC. Its protein product is CSAPIARSYEQYF.

The CDR3 loop reads CASTYSDREAGELFF. The CDR3 bases are TGTGCCAGCACCTATTCGGACAGGGAGGCCGGGGAGCTGTTTTTT. The V and J genes are TRBV28 and TRBJ2-2, with 8 bases lining up with TRBD1. Losses at the gene ends were 7 bases for V and 6 bases for J; bases not matched to a gene: 10. Germline values: CDR1 MDHEN, CDR2 SYDVKM. The CDR3 extends over 15 amino acids.

At least ten counts were recorded for this clonotype. The junction differs from germline at one of its ends, possibly a read error. The V call is TRBV5-1, the J call TRBJ2-5; a possible D gene is TRBD2 (5 bases). CDR3 length: 13 residues. Germline values: CDR1 SGHRS, CDR2 YFSETQ. CDR3 sequence: CASSLALGETQYF. CDR3 nucleotides: TGTGCCAGCAGCTTAGCGCTGGGAGAGACCCAGTACTTC. The whole variable domain, filled in from reference TRBV5-1 and TRBJ2-5, reads KAGVTQTPRYLIKTRGQQVTLSCSPISGHRSVSWYQQTPGQGLQFLFEYFSETQRNKGNFPGRFSGRQFSNSRSEMNVSTLELGDSALYLCASSLALGETQYFGPGTRLLVL.

The V and J genes are TRBV11-2 and TRBJ2-1, with TRBD2 matching over 12 bases. This CDR3 comprises 18 residues. The J segment lost 5 bases and the V segment lost 0 bases, leaving 8 bases of the junction unmatched. Looked up from germline, CDR1 is SGHAT and CDR2 is FQNNGV. In DNA form, the CDR3 reads TGTGCCAGCAGCTTAGACCTGACTAGCGGGAGTTTGGACAATGAGCAGTTCTTC. Translation: CASSLDLTSGSLDNEQFF.

The genes are TRBV29-1 and TRBJ2-7; D not resolved. The V gene lost 4 bases and the J gene lost 6 bases, with 7 bases spanning the gap. CDR3 length: 10 amino acids. The germline gives CDR1 SQVTM, CDR2 ANQGSEA. The CDR3 spells CSVVEFEQYF. The CDR3 DNA is TGCAGCGTTGTGGAGTTCGAGCAGTACTTC.

V gene TRBV7-9 combines with J gene TRBJ2-7, with D perhaps assigned TRBD1 or TRBD2 (5 bases each). Germline V gives CDR1 SEHNR, CDR2 FQNEAQ (reference sequence). This CDR3 has 15 residues. Trimming took off 1 base at V and 2 bases at J, with 12 bases between the two ends. The CDR3 protein is CASSLGRGWAYEQYF. CDR3 in DNA: TGTGCCAGCAGCTTAGGCCGGGGCTGGGCCTACGAGCAGTACTTC.

The chain is built from TRBV6-1 and TRBJ1-1, with TRBD1 as a possible D gene (6 bases). V shed 7 bases and J shed 5 bases, with 14 bases lying between them. This CDR3 is 13 amino acids long. Germline V gene data show CDR1 as MNHNS and CDR2 as SASEGT. As DNA, the CDR3 is TGTGCCAGCATTCAAACAGGGCGTACTGAAGCTTTCTTT. This encodes CASIQTGRTEAFF.

The chain combines TRBV2 with TRBJ1-2; D is uncertain. Trimming cost V 0 bases and J 4 bases, with 9 bases left between them. The CDR3 is 14 residues long. Germline CDR1 and CDR2: SNHLY and FYNNEI. In DNA, the CDR3 is TGTGCCAGCAGTGAAGCGCAAGGGAGCTATGGCTACACCTTC. It yields the protein CASSEAQGSYGYTF.

The V gene is TRBV4-3, the J gene TRBJ2-5; tentatively, D is TRBD1 or TRBD2 (5 bases each). Germline lookup yields CDR1 LGHNA and CDR2 YSLEER. The CDR3 consists of 15 residues. V was clipped by 0 bases and J by 5 bases, with 13 bases between them. The CDR3 is CASSQDRGGWETQYF. The CDR3 coding sequence is TGCGCCAGCAGCCAAGATCGTGGGGGTTGGGAGACCCAGTACTTC.

This clonotype came up a few times. The rearrangement uses TRBV11-2 and TRBJ2-3, with 8 nucleotides matching TRBD2. This CDR3 is built from 15 residues. J gave up 4 bases and V 3 bases, and 6 bases lay outside the gene matches. Germline lookup yields CDR1 SGHAT and CDR2 FQNNGV. CDR3 nucleotide sequence: TGTGCCAGCAGCTTTGGCCTAGCGGGCGCAGATACGCAGTATTTT. Its protein product is CASSFGLAGADTQYF. The full variable domain, completed using reference TRBV11-2 and TRBJ2-3, is EAGVAQSPRYKIIEKRQSVAFWCNPISGHATLYWYQQILGQGPKLLIQFQNNGVVDDSQLPKDRFSAERLKGVDSTLKIQPAKLEDSAVYLCASSFGLAGADTQYFGPGTRLTVL.

V and J are TRBV7-9 and TRBJ1-4, with D unresolved. V shed 10 bases and J shed 8 bases, with 8 bases lying between them. Per the germline V gene, CDR1 is SEHNR and CDR2 is FQNEAQ (reference sequence). The CDR3 consists of 10 residues. The CDR3 loop is CATSQEKLFF. Here the CDR3 DNA reads TGTGCCACCTCCCAAGAAAAACTGTTTTTT.

This chain uses TRBV9 with TRBJ1-1; D remains ambiguous. CDR3 size: 13 residues. V gave up 4 bases and J gave up 1 base, with 8 bases separating them. Germline loops: CDR1 SGDLS, CDR2 YYNGEE. This chain's CDR3 is CASSPYWNTEAFF. CDR3 DNA: TGTGCCAGCAGCCCTTATTGGAACACTGAAGCTTTCTTT.

As DNA, the CDR3 is TGCGCCAGCAGCGGTGGTAGCGGGACCGTCGGGGAGCAGTACTTC. Amino acids: CASSGGSGTVGEQYF. J is TRBJ2-7 and V is TRBV5-1; 8 nucleotides agree with TRBD2. V gave up 4 bases and J gave up 7 bases; unmatched junction bases: 13. This CDR3 comprises 15 residues. CDR1 is SGHRS, CDR2 YFSETQ, per germline.

The CDR3 here is CASSPERGVYNEQFF. Here the CDR3 DNA reads TGTGCCAGCAGCCCTGAGAGGGGGGTCTACAATGAGCAGTTCTTC. The rearrangement joins TRBV3-1 to TRBJ2-1, with D perhaps TRBD1 or TRBD2 (6 bases each). The CDR3 runs 15 residues. V lost 4 bases and J lost 3, with 13 bases in between. Germline CDR1 reads LGHDT; CDR2 reads YNNKEL (reference sequence).

This clonotype was observed a handful of times. This rearrangement joins TRBV3-1 to TRBJ1-1, with D tentatively TRBD1 (6 bases). Trimming pared 5 bases from V and 1 base from J, leaving 11 bases between. Per the germline V gene, CDR1 is LGHDT and CDR2 is YNNKEL (reference sequence). CDR3 size: 14 residues. CDR3 amino acids: CASSGRTANTEAFF. CDR3 sequence (DNA): TGTGCCAGCAGCGGACGGACAGCGAACACTGAAGCTTTCTTT.

This chain connects TRBV27 to TRBJ2-2, with TRBD2 as a possible D gene (6 bases). CDR1 MNHEY and CDR2 SMNVEV come from the germline V gene (reference sequence). The V and J ends lost 5 bases and 7 bases respectively, with 26 bases between them. CDR3 length equals 18 residues. CDR3: CASSLTLGLAGRDGELFF. For the CDR3, the DNA is TGTGCCAGCAGTCTAACCCTGGGTTTGGCGGGGAGAGACGGGGAGCTGTTTTTT.

This rearrangement joins TRBV11-2 to TRBJ2-3; TRBD2 agrees at 16 bases. The CDR3 is 18 amino acids. With V trimmed by 5 bases and J by 6 bases, 11 bases remained unmatched. Germline-derived CDR1 and CDR2 are SGHAT and FQNNGV. The CDR3 DNA sequence: TGTGCCAGCAGCCAGGGACTAGCGGGGGGGCCGGTCCGGGATACGCAGTATTTT. This sequence encodes CASSQGLAGGPVRDTQYF.

The chain combines TRBV20-1 with TRBJ2-7; 15 positions agree with TRBD2. CDR3 length equals 16 residues. J gave up 5 bases and V 5 bases, and 10 bases lay outside the gene matches. Germline CDR1 is DFQATT and CDR2 is SNEGSKA (reference sequence). This CDR3 reads CSARAGTSGRNNEQYF. In DNA, the CDR3 is TGCAGTGCTCGAGCCGGGACTAGCGGGAGGAACAACGAGCAGTACTTC.

The table lists this clonotype with a few counts. The rearrangement uses TRBV20-1 and TRBJ1-1; the D gene is possibly TRBD1 (5 bases). The V gene lost 4 bases and the J gene lost 6 bases, with 24 bases spanning the gap. The CDR3 has 16 residues. Per germline, CDR1 DFQATT and CDR2 SNEGSKA (reference sequence). CDR3 nucleotides: TGCAGTGCTAAGCCCCCAGGGAGGGATTGGACATCTGAAGCTTTCTTT. Residues: CSAKPPGRDWTSEAFF.

The gene calls are TRBV2 and TRBJ2-4; 7 bases match TRBD1. The trim removed 8 bases at V and 0 bases at J, leaving 10 bases unmatched. The CDR3 covers 16 residues. Looked up from germline, CDR1 is SNHLY and CDR2 is FYNNEI. The CDR3: CASEGQTSLAKNIQYF. CDR3 in DNA: TGTGCCAGCGAGGGACAGACCTCACTAGCCAAAAACATTCAGTACTTC.